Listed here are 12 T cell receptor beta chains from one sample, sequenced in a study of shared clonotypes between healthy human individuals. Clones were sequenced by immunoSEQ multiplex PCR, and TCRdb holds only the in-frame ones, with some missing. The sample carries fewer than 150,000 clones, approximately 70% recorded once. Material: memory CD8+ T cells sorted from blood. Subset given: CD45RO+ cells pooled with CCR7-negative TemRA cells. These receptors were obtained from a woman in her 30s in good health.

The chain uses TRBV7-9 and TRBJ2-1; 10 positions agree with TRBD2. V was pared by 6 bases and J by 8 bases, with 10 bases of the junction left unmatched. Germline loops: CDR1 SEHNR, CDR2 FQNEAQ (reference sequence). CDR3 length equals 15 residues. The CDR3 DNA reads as TGTGCCAGCAGTAATGTAGCGGGAGGAGAGGATGAGCAGTTCTTC. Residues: CASSNVAGGEDEQFF.

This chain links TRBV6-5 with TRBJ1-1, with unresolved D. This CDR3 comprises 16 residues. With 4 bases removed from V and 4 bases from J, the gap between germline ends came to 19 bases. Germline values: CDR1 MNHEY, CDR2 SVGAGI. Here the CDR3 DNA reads TGTGCCAGCAGTTCCTCAGCACATACTCTTTTCACTGAAGCTTTCTTT. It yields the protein CASSSSAHTLFTEAFF.

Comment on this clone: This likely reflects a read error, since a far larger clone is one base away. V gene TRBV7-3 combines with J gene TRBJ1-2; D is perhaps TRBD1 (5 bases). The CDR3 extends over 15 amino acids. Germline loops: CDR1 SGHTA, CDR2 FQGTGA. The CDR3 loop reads CTSSLMQGANYGYTF. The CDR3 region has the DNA TGTACCAGCAGCTTAATGCAGGGAGCTAACTATGGCTACACCTTC. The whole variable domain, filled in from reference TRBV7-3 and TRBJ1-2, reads GAGVSQTPSNKVTEKGKYVELRCDPISGHTALYWYRQSLGQGPEFLIYFQGTGAADDSGLPNDRFFAVRPEGSVSTLKIQRTERGDSAVYLCTSSLMQGANYGYTFGSGTRLTVV.

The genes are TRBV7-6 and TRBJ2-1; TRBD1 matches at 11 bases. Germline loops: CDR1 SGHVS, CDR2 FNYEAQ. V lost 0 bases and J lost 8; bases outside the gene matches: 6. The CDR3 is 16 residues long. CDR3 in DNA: TGTGCCAGCAGCTTAGCGTCGGACAGGGGGCTCGATGAGCAGTTCTTC. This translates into CASSLASDRGLDEQFF.

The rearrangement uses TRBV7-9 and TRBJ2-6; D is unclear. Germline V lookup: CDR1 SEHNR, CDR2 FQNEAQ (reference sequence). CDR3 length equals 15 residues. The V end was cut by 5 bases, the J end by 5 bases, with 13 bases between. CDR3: CASSTRQSRANVLTF. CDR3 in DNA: TGTGCCAGCAGCACAAGACAAAGTCGGGCCAACGTCCTGACTTTC. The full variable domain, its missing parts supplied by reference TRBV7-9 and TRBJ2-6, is DTGVSQNPRHKITKRGQNVTFRCDPISEHNRLYWYRQTLGQGPEFLTYFQNEAQLEKSRLLSDRFSAERPKGSFSTLEIQRTEQGDSAMYLCASSTRQSRANVLTFGAGSRLTVL.

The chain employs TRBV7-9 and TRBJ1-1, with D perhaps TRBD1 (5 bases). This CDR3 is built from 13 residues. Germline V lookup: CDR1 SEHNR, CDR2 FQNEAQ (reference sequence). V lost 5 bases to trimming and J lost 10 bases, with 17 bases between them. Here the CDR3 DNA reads TGTGCCAGCAGCCCCCCAGCGACAGTAAGAGCTTTCTTT. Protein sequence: CASSPPATVRAFF.

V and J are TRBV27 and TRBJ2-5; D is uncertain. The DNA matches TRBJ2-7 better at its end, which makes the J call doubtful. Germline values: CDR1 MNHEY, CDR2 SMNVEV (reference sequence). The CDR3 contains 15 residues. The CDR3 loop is CASSLTSALTYEQYF. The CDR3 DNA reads TGTGCCAGCAGTTTGACGTCGGCCTTAACCTACGAGCAGTACTTC.

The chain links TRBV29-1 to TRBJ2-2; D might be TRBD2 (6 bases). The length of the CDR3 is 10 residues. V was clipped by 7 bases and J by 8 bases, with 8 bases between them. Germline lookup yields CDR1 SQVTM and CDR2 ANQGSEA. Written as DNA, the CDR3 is TGCAGCGCCCGGGAGGGGGAGCTGTTTTTT. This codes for CSAREGELFF.

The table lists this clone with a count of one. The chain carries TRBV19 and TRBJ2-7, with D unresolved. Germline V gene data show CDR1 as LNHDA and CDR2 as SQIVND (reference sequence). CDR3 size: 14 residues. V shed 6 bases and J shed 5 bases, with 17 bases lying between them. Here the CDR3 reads CASSFPWAPDEQYF. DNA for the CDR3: TGTGCCAGTAGCTTCCCGTGGGCTCCGGACGAGCAGTACTTC. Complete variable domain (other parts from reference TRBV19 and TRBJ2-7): DGGITQSPKYLFRKEGQNVTLSCEQNLNHDAMYWYRQDPGQGLRLIYYSQIVNDFQKGDIAEGYSVSREKKESFPLTVTSAQKNPTAFYLCASSFPWAPDEQYFGPGTRLTVT.

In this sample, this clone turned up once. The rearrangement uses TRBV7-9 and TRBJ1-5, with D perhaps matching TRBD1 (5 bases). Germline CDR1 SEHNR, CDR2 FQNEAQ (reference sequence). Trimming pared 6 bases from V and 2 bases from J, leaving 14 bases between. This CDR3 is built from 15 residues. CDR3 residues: CASSLHGGGNQPQHF. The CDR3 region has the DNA TGTGCCAGCAGTCTACACGGGGGGGGCAATCAGCCCCAGCATTTT.

The CDR3 nucleotides read TGTGCCAGCAGTGCAACAGGGGTTTACCAGCCCCAGCATTTT. Amino acid sequence: CASSATGVYQPQHF. The V call is TRBV2, the J call TRBJ1-5, with 7 bases aligning to TRBD1. Germline values: CDR1 SNHLY, CDR2 FYNNEI. V trimming: 4 bases; J trimming: 7 bases; junction bases outside the gene matches: 7. This CDR3 region has 14 residues.

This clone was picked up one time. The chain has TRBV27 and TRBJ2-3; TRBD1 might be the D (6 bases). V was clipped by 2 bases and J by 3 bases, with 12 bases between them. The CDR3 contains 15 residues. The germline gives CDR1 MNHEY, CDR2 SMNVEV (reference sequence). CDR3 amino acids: CASSLSWGRTDTQYF. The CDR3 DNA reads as TGTGCCAGCAGTTTAAGCTGGGGGCGTACAGATACGCAGTATTTT.